This T cell receptor beta chain is drawn from a study of blood T cell repertoires in COVID-19 (dated by TCRdb to between 2020 and 2021). In terms of the full investigation: Samples covering the acute and convalescent phases of COVID-19 were provided by collaborators in the United States, Italy and Spain. Sample metadata almost always included a de-identified subject ID, COVID-19 status, age in years and sex. Where HLA class I and class II types were available, the types were taken from metadata supplied by the sample provider, not from assay-based typing. Subjects who had been exposed to COVID-19, were actively infected with it, or had recovered from it provided the deeply sampled blood TCRbeta repertoires that made up the dataset. The material from the prospective study consisted of cDNA or gDNA derived from T cells, B-cell-depleted T cells, or PBMCs. The samples were drawn from the first 160 participants of the ongoing ImmuneRACE study and from roughly 1,300 subjects provided by 6 global collaborators. The repertoires were made available in a free public database intended to serve as a resource for research on the immune response to SARS-CoV-2.

Spanning cysteine to phenylalanine, the CDR3 consists of 12 amino acids. This entry keeps only the CDR3 DNA: 36 bases, framed from base 1. CDR1 and CDR2, per the germline V gene (reference sequence), are GTSNPN and SVGIG. V sheds 4 bases and J sheds 10 bases, leaving 16 bases between their ends. TCRbeta CDR3 regions were amplified from genomic DNA by means of the immunoSEQ Assay, a bias-controlled multiplex PCR. On the study's bioinformatics: Nucleated cell counts per sample were estimated from amplification of reference gene primers within the assay. To quantify the absolute abundance of each unique TCRbeta CDR3 rearrangement, sequence reads were collapsed and filtered. Productive Simpson clonality was computed per sample as the square root of Simpson's diversity index over productive rearrangements. Not all clones reach the TCRdb copy of this immuneACCESS table, which keeps in-frame sequences only. Checked studies attribute under half of the gap to unresolved V genes and leave the rest unexplained. Clone size and the V and J calls come from that table; the DNA yielded D and trimming. The sample yields approximately 93,000 clones; around nine tenths were counted once. The ten biggest clones cover around 2.2% of the sample.

One collaborating source in Seattle enrolled patients while the patients were actively infected and followed the patients over time throughout the course of disease. Each collaborating institution followed its own protocols to collect whole blood in K2EDTA tubes. For TCRbeta analysis, collaborators shipped samples in one of three forms: frozen whole blood, isolated PBMCs, or DNA extracted from either of those sample types. Overall study results and their limits: The amount of clinical and demographic metadata varied by source and participant and was provided uncurated.

Worth noting for this clone: The antigen it recognizes is unknown. Base-call qualities are not available, and no considerably larger clone is one nucleotide away.

The material sequenced was peripheral blood. The chain is made from TRBV30 and TRBJ1-1; matching of 5 bases hints at TRBD1 as the D gene. The TCR was taken from a man aged 50-59 years with COVID-19, enrolled during active disease. The bases are TGTGCCTGGATAGGGGAAGGTGGAAGAGCTTTCTTT. Its translation reads: CAWIGEGGRAFF.